Below are 31 T cell receptor beta chains sequenced from a single sample in a study of CD8+ T cells in alopecia areata. As the sequencing template, cDNA was produced by extracting RNA and reverse transcribing it. This table comes from immunoSEQ multiplex PCR, and its TCRdb copy is limited to in-frame clones, with some not included. The sample has about 140,000 clones; approximately 50% are singletons. This sample comprised CD4+ T cells sorted from blood, obtained at week 0. The receptors derive from a human donor with alopecia areata.

The chain couples TRBV27 to TRBJ2-4; D unresolved. The CDR3 has 13 amino acids. In germline, CDR1 is MNHEY, CDR2 SMNVEV (reference sequence). The V end lost 6 bases, the J end lost 3 bases, and 9 bases lay between the germline ends. CDR3 residues: CASSTTLKNIQYF. The CDR3 coding sequence is TGTGCCAGCAGCACTACACTCAAAAACATTCAGTACTTC.

The rearrangement joins TRBV7-2 to TRBJ2-7, with D perhaps matching TRBD1 (7 bases). V was cut by 7 bases and J by 2 bases, with 15 bases left in between. The CDR3 has 14 residues. Germline V gives CDR1 SGHTA, CDR2 FQGNSA. The CDR3 nucleotides are TGTGCCAGCACCCGAGGGGGGACAGCCTACGAGCAGTACTTC. Its protein is CASTRGGTAYEQYF.

This clone was counted a few times. The chain uses TRBV29-1 and TRBJ2-1; the D gene is possibly TRBD2 (6 bases). Germline V gives CDR1 SQVTM, CDR2 ANQGSEA. This CDR3 contains 14 residues. Trimming cost V 2 bases and J 1 base, with 9 bases left between them. CDR3 amino acids: CSVERGRSYNEQFF. The CDR3 nucleotides are TGCAGCGTTGAACGGGGGAGGTCCTACAATGAGCAGTTCTTC.

The chain combines TRBV2 with TRBJ2-4; 10 bases agree with TRBD1. Germline trimming cut 4 bases from V and 0 bases from J; bases unmatched to any gene: 15. Germline loops: CDR1 SNHLY, CDR2 FYNNEI. The CDR3 loop spans 20 amino acids. DNA of the CDR3: TGTGCCAGCAGTGGGTCGATCGGGACAGGGGACCCAGTAGCCAAAAACATTCAGTACTTC. Its translation: CASSGSIGTGDPVAKNIQYF.

The chain joins TRBV5-1 to TRBJ2-7; 8 bases match TRBD1. The germline V gene encodes CDR1 SGHRS and CDR2 YFSETQ. This CDR3 has 14 residues. The V segment lost 2 bases and the J segment 2 bases; nucleotides outside the gene matches: 3. The CDR3 DNA follows: TGCGCCAGCAGCTTTTCAGGGGGCGCCTACGAGCAGTACTTC. Translating gives CASSFSGGAYEQYF.

The chain has TRBV6-6 and TRBJ2-7, with D tentatively TRBD1 or TRBD2 (5 bases each). There are 13 residues in the CDR3. Trimming cost V 7 bases and J 0 bases, with 10 bases left between them. The germline V gene encodes CDR1 MNHNY and CDR2 SVGAGI (reference sequence). In DNA form, the CDR3 reads TGTGCCAGCAAACGGGACGGCTCCTACGAGCAGTACTTC. Translation: CASKRDGSYEQYF.

The rearrangement links TRBV19 to TRBJ2-4; 7 bases line up with TRBD1. The CDR3 extends over 13 amino acids. Unmatched junction bases numbered 7, after V lost 11 bases and J lost 3 bases. Germline values: CDR1 LNHDA, CDR2 SQIVND (reference sequence). The CDR3 loop reads CASCRDSKNIQYF. The CDR3 region has the DNA TGTGCCTCATGCCGGGACAGCAAAAACATTCAGTACTTC.

The chain joins TRBV29-1 to TRBJ2-2; 9 bases are shared with TRBD1. Germline lookup yields CDR1 SQVTM and CDR2 ANQGSEA. The CDR3 spans 14 residues. Unmatched junction bases numbered 7, after V lost 7 bases and J lost 4 bases. CDR3 sequence: CSAPGQGSTGELFF. CDR3 DNA sequence: TGCAGCGCCCCGGGACAGGGTAGCACCGGGGAGCTGTTTTTT.

This clone was seen only a few times. CDR3 protein: CASSSNYFQETQYF. DNA for the CDR3: TGTGCCAGCAGTTCGAACTATTTCCAAGAGACCCAGTACTTC. The J gene is TRBJ2-5, the V gene TRBV28; D is uncertain. Germline V lookup: CDR1 MDHEN, CDR2 SYDVKM. CDR3 size: 14 residues. Between the trimmed V and J ends, which lost 4 bases and 1 base, there was a span of 10 bases.

The rearrangement uses TRBV6-6 and TRBJ1-4; D is perhaps TRBD1 (6 bases). The V end was cut by 3 bases, the J end by 8 bases, with 13 bases between. Germline lookup yields CDR1 MNHNY and CDR2 SVGAGI (reference sequence). This CDR3 is built from 14 residues. CDR3 residues: CASSYRGGDEKLFF. For the CDR3, the DNA is TGTGCCAGCAGTTATAGAGGGGGAGACGAAAAACTGTTTTTT.

CDR3 protein: CSFGYSSYNEQFF. The CDR3 DNA follows: TGCAGCTTCGGTTACAGCTCCTACAATGAGCAGTTCTTC. V is TRBV29-1 and J is TRBJ2-1; no definite D call. Trimming took off 8 bases at V and 0 bases at J, with 11 bases between the two ends. The CDR3 runs 13 residues. Germline loops: CDR1 SQVTM, CDR2 ANQGSEA.

Only a few counts were recorded for this clone. The CDR3 loop reads CASSLSGQVNLDEQFF. The CDR3 DNA reads as TGCGCCAGCAGCTTGTCAGGACAGGTTAATTTGGATGAGCAGTTCTTC. The rearrangement uses TRBV5-1 and TRBJ2-1; 7 bases are a match to TRBD1. CDR1 SGHRS and CDR2 YFSETQ come from the germline V gene. The CDR3 is 16 amino acids. J was trimmed by 8 bases and V by 1 base; bases with no gene match: 12.

The J gene is TRBJ2-1, the V gene TRBV7-2; D may be TRBD2 (6 bases). CDR1 is SGHTA, CDR2 FQGNSA, per germline. The CDR3 has 14 amino acids. V was cut by 6 bases and J by 6 bases, with 15 bases left in between. The CDR3 spells CASRKEGESNEQFF. For the CDR3, the DNA is TGTGCCAGCAGGAAGGAGGGCGAAAGCAATGAGCAGTTCTTC.

This clone appeared many times. The chain couples TRBV4-1 to TRBJ2-5; D possibly uses TRBD1 or TRBD2 (5 bases each). Germline V gene data show CDR1 as MGHRA and CDR2 as YSYEKL. The CDR3 covers 15 residues. Trimming shortened V by 3 bases and J by 1 base, and 12 bases separated the two germline ends. The CDR3 is CASSQGDGTQETQYF. CDR3 DNA sequence: TGCGCCAGCAGCCAGGGCGACGGGACCCAAGAGACCCAGTACTTC.

The chain employs TRBV7-2 and TRBJ2-7; 7 bases are a match to TRBD2. Trimming cost V 0 bases and J 4 bases; bases outside gene matches: 9. The CDR3 contains 16 residues. Looked up from germline, CDR1 is SGHTA and CDR2 is FQGNSA. The chain's CDR3 is CASSLAGLHLNYEQYF. CDR3 in DNA: TGTGCCAGCAGCTTAGCGGGACTACACCTCAATTACGAGCAGTACTTC. Together with reference TRBV7-2 and TRBJ2-7, the CDR3 gives the full variable domain: GAGVSQSPSNKVTEKGKDVELRCDPISGHTALYWYRQSLGQGLEFLIYFQGNSAPDKSGLPSDRFSAERTGGSVSTLTIQRTQQEDSAVYLCASSLAGLHLNYEQYFGPGTRLTVT.

This clone has just a few counts. This chain joins TRBV7-9 and TRBJ2-2, with D tentatively TRBD1 (5 bases). The CDR3 runs 16 residues. Germline V gene data show CDR1 as SEHNR and CDR2 as FQNEAQ (reference sequence). V was cut by 5 bases and J by 5 bases, with 18 bases left in between. The CDR3, as DNA: TGTGCCAGCAGCGTGGACACCCCCAAGGAAACCGGGGAGCTGTTTTTT. Translation: CASSVDTPKETGELFF.

This chain joins TRBV10-3 and TRBJ1-1; TRBD1 is a possible D gene (5 bases). The CDR3 totals 16 residues. The V and J ends lost 8 bases and 1 base respectively, with 20 bases between them. Looked up from germline, CDR1 is ENHRY and CDR2 is SYGVKD. The CDR3 region has the DNA TGTGCCATCGGGAGTGGGACCTCAACGGGGAACACTGAAGCTTTCTTT. Translated, it gives CAIGSGTSTGNTEAFF.

This chain uses TRBV15 with TRBJ2-7; D unclear. The CDR3 spans 15 residues. V dropped 3 bases and J dropped 2 bases, with 14 bases sitting between them. CDR1 LNHNV and CDR2 YYDKDF come from the germline V gene (reference sequence). The CDR3 reads CATSRSDQIAYEQYF. The CDR3, as DNA: TGTGCCACCAGCAGGAGCGACCAGATAGCCTACGAGCAGTACTTC.

This clone has only a few counts. V gene TRBV2 combines with J gene TRBJ2-6; possibly TRBD1 for D (5 bases). Per the germline V gene, CDR1 is SNHLY and CDR2 is FYNNEI. V lost 6 bases to trimming and J lost 0 bases, with 12 bases between them. The CDR3 length is 16 residues. The CDR3 DNA follows: TGTGCCAGCAGGCGCAGGGTGGGCTCTGGGGCCAACGTCCTGACTTTC. It specifies CASRRRVGSGANVLTF.

The chain is built from TRBV15 and TRBJ2-7, with 9 nucleotides matching TRBD1. V shed 1 base, J shed 3 bases, and the junction held 1 base outside the gene matches. The CDR3 spans 14 residues. Germline values: CDR1 LNHNV, CDR2 YYDKDF (reference sequence). The CDR3 DNA sequence: TGTGCCACCAGCAGAGGGACAGGGGACTACGAGCAGTACTTC. This sequence encodes CATSRGTGDYEQYF.

This clone was recorded a few times. V gene TRBV5-6 combines with J gene TRBJ1-1; D unresolved. The V end lost 4 bases, the J end lost 4 bases, and 8 bases lay between the germline ends. The CDR3 consists of 12 residues. Germline loops: CDR1 SGHDT, CDR2 YYEEEE. CDR3 residues: CASSVRVTEAFF. CDR3 bases: TGTGCCAGCAGCGTGAGAGTCACTGAAGCTTTCTTT.

This clone has only a few counts. The genes are TRBV7-2 and TRBJ2-4; tentative D call: TRBD2 (5 bases). Per germline, CDR1 SGHTA and CDR2 FQGNSA. This CDR3 region has 14 residues. Trimming cost V 5 bases and J 0 bases, with 8 bases left between them. CDR3: CASSTSLAKNIQYF. For the CDR3, the DNA is TGTGCCAGCAGCACTAGTCTAGCCAAAAACATTCAGTACTTC. Filled out from reference TRBV7-2 and TRBJ2-4, the complete variable domain reads GAGVSQSPSNKVTEKGKDVELRCDPISGHTALYWYRQSLGQGLEFLIYFQGNSAPDKSGLPSDRFSAERTGGSVSTLTIQRTQQEDSAVYLCASSTSLAKNIQYFGAGTRLSVL.

This chain links TRBV20-1 with TRBJ2-1, with 7 nucleotides matching TRBD1. V lost 7 bases, J lost 5 bases, and 2 bases stayed unmatched. The germline V gene encodes CDR1 DFQATT and CDR2 SNEGSKA (reference sequence). The CDR3 contains 11 residues. CDR3 in amino acids: CSGGQDNEQFF. In DNA, the CDR3 is TGCAGTGGAGGACAGGACAATGAGCAGTTCTTC.

Concerning this clone itself: This specimen includes other DNA sequences encoding the same CDR3. The gene calls are TRBV5-1 and TRBJ2-5, with TRBD1 as a possible D gene (5 bases). V was cut by 2 bases and J by 5 bases, with 7 bases left in between. The CDR3 contains 12 residues. Per germline, CDR1 SGHRS and CDR2 YFSETQ. Written as DNA, the CDR3 is TGCGCCAGCAGCTTCTCAGGGGAGACCCAGTACTTC. This codes for CASSFSGETQYF.

This clone was observed a handful of times. V is TRBV4-3 and J is TRBJ2-2; D call uncertain. V gave up 1 base and J gave up 5 bases, with 14 bases separating them. Germline loops: CDR1 LGHNA, CDR2 YSLEER. The CDR3 runs 16 residues. For the CDR3, the DNA is TGCGCCAGCAGCCAAGGATCAAGTATCTTTACCGGGGAGCTGTTTTTT. The encoded protein is CASSQGSSIFTGELFF.

The table lists this clone with a few counts. CDR3 coding DNA: TGTGCCAGCGGGGGATCCCAAGAGACCCAGTACTTC. Protein sequence: CASGGSQETQYF. This sequence joins TRBV28 and TRBJ2-5; D may correspond to TRBD1 or TRBD2 (5 bases each). Germline CDR1 is MDHEN and CDR2 is SYDVKM. The CDR3 length is 12 residues. The V end was cut by 8 bases, the J end by 1 base, with 8 bases between.

This clone was counted a single time. The chain has TRBV29-1 and TRBJ2-7, with 13 bases fitting TRBD2. CDR1 and CDR2 (germline): SQVTM, ANQGSEA. The junction had 9 bases not matched to a gene; V was cut back by 7 bases and J by 3 bases. The length of the CDR3 is 15 residues. The CDR3 bases are TGCAGCGCCCGAAGGGGGACTAGCGGGATCTACGAGCAGTACTTC. This translates into CSARRGTSGIYEQYF.

The CDR3 loop is CAWRKGGTQYF. The CDR3 DNA is TGTGCCTGGAGGAAAGGAGGGACCCAGTACTTC. The chain is built from TRBV30 and TRBJ2-5, with D possibly matching TRBD2 (5 bases). V was pared by 3 bases and J by 7 bases, with 9 bases between. CDR3 size: 11 residues. CDR1 is GTSNPN and CDR2 is SVGIG in the germline V gene (reference sequence).

This chain joins TRBV15 and TRBJ2-6; no reliable D call. The CDR3 runs to 15 residues. Trimming removed 1 base at V and 3 bases at J, with 7 bases between. Germline assignment: CDR1 LNHNV and CDR2 YYDKDF (reference sequence). The chain's CDR3 is CATSRGGDGANVLTF. CDR3 nucleotides: TGTGCCACCAGCAGAGGTGGGGATGGGGCCAACGTCCTGACTTTC.

This clone has only one observation. V usage is TRBV7-8 and J usage is TRBJ1-2; D is uncertain. The germline CDR1 and CDR2 sequences are SGHVS and FQNEAQ. The V gene lost 0 bases and the J gene lost 0 bases, with 11 bases spanning the gap. This CDR3 is 16 amino acids long. CDR3 nucleotide sequence: TGTGCCAGCAGCTTAGCGGCGGGTCTGGCTAACTATGGCTACACCTTC. This translates into CASSLAAGLANYGYTF.

J is TRBJ2-4 and V is TRBV4-2; TRBD2 agrees at 7 bases. The CDR3 is 14 amino acids. V trimming: 5 bases; J trimming: 5 bases; junction bases outside the gene matches: 6. Germline V lookup: CDR1 LGHNA, CDR2 YNFKEQ. CDR3 sequence (DNA): TGTGCCAGCAGCGGACTAGTCGACGAAAACATTCAGTACTTC. As protein: CASSGLVDENIQYF.